This is a list of T cell receptor beta chains from one sample in a study of T cell responses to AZD1222 COVID-19 vaccine. Profiling relied on immunoSEQ multiplex PCR, and the TCRdb table lists in-frame clones only, not all of them. The sample shows about 150,000 clones, over 75% of them seen only once. The specimen was peripheral blood, collected on day 0 of AZD1222 vaccination. These receptors all stem from an adult in good health. The CDR3 runs from the conserved cysteine through the conserved F or W. A D gene is named only where the DNA matches it firmly. Clone size is given for some rows only: seen once, a few or many times, or a class if the clone is expanded.

CDR3aa,CDR3nt,d_gene,v_gene,abundance,j_gene
CASSGRQTNYGYTF,TGTGCCAGTAGTGGAAGACAGACGAACTATGGCTACACCTTC,.,TRBV19,.,TRBJ1-2
CASSSSGTGLSSGNTIYF,TGTGCCAGCAGTTCCTCCGGGACAGGACTAAGCTCTGGAAACACCATATATTTT,TRBD1,TRBV28,.,TRBJ1-3
CASSVRLAGNTQYF,TGTGCCAGCAGCGTACGCCTAGCGGGCAATACGCAGTATTTT,TRBD2,TRBV9,.,TRBJ2-3
CASSVTSGRWTDTQYF,TGTGCCAGCAGCGTAACTAGCGGGAGATGGACAGATACGCAGTATTTT,TRBD2,TRBV9,.,TRBJ2-3
CASSQGQGATGELFF,TGTGCCAGCAGCCAAGGACAGGGGGCCACCGGGGAGCTGTTTTTT,TRBD1,TRBV14,.,TRBJ2-2
CASSLGSYNEQFF,TGTGCCAGCAGCTTAGGGTCCTACAATGAGCAGTTCTTC,.,TRBV7-6,.,TRBJ2-1
CASSPGTASEQYF,TGTGCCAGCTCACCCGGGACAGCGAGCGAGCAGTACTTC,TRBD1,TRBV18,.,TRBJ2-7
CASSSGSTSQNTEAFF,TGTGCCAGCAGCTCAGGGTCCACTTCGCAGAACACTGAAGCTTTCTTT,.,TRBV28,.,TRBJ1-1
CASIGQGEVGYTF,TGTGCCAGCATCGGTCAGGGGGAGGTCGGCTACACCTTC,TRBD1,TRBV2,.,TRBJ1-2
CASSPQANYGYTF,TGTGCCAGCAGCCCACAGGCTAACTATGGCTACACCTTC,.,TRBV11-2,.,TRBJ1-2
CASSSQGLNQPQHF,TGTGCCAGCAGCTCACAGGGGTTAAATCAGCCCCAGCATTTT,TRBD1,TRBV7-9,.,TRBJ1-5
CASSQDRSSTATNEKLFF,TGTGCCAGCAGCCAAGACAGGTCCTCGACTGCAACTAATGAAAAACTGTTTTTT,.,TRBV4-2,.,TRBJ1-4
CASSLGTGYYEQYF,TGTGCCAGCAGCTTAGGGACAGGGTACTACGAGCAGTACTTC,TRBD1,TRBV7-2,.,TRBJ2-7
CASSYSILGHAEAFF,TGTGCCAGCAGTTACTCGATTCTGGGCCACGCTGAAGCTTTCTTT,.,TRBV6-5,.,TRBJ1-1
CASNKGLAGGIEETQYF,TGTGCCAGCAATAAGGGACTAGCGGGAGGGATAGAAGAGACCCAGTACTTC,.,TRBV21-1,.,TRBJ2-5
CASSMEHIGELFF,TGTGCCAGTAGTATGGAGCACATCGGGGAGCTGTTTTTT,.,TRBV19,.,TRBJ2-2
CASSLLQGGEQYF,TGCGCCAGCAGCTTGCTTCAGGGGGGCGAGCAGTACTTC,.,TRBV5-1,once,TRBJ2-7
CASSVLGENTEAFF,TGTGCCAGCAGCGTATTGGGAGAGAACACTGAAGCTTTCTTT,.,TRBV9,.,TRBJ1-1
CASSQGFGLPSYTF,TGCGCCAGCAGCCAAGGTTTTGGTCTTCCCAGCTACACCTTC,.,TRBV4-1,.,TRBJ1-2
CASSEGDGEGEGQNSNQPQHF,TGTGCCAGCAGTGAAGGTGATGGGGAGGGAGAGGGACAAAATAGCAATCAGCCCCAGCATTTT,.,TRBV6-1,.,TRBJ1-5
CAISESVGNYGYTF,TGTGCCATCAGTGAGTCGGTAGGGAACTATGGCTACACCTTC,.,TRBV10-3,.,TRBJ1-2
CATSDSTATDYF,TGTGCCACCAGTGATTCCACGGCGACGGACTATTTT,.,TRBV24-1,.,TRBJ2-3
CASTPTGISYEQYF,TGCGCCAGCACCCCGACAGGGATATCCTACGAGCAGTACTTC,TRBD1,TRBV5-1,.,TRBJ2-7
CSVGAGKNTEAFF,TGCAGCGTTGGGGCGGGGAAGAACACTGAAGCTTTCTTT,.,TRBV29-1,.,TRBJ1-1
CASSRDEGVQPQHF,TGTGCCAGCAGTAGGGACGAGGGAGTCCAGCCCCAGCATTTT,.,TRBV6-5,.,TRBJ1-5
CASSPGGYPLDEQYF,TGTGCCAGTAGCCCTGGGGGGTACCCGTTGGACGAGCAGTACTTC,.,TRBV19,.,TRBJ2-7
CASSGPGQGGLEQYF,TGCGCCAGCAGCGGACCGGGACAGGGAGGTCTCGAGCAGTACTTC,TRBD1,TRBV4-1,.,TRBJ2-7
CASSLSPGRINTEAFF,TGTGCCAGCAGCCTTTCCCCAGGGAGAATTAACACTGAAGCTTTCTTT,.,TRBV7-9,.,TRBJ1-1
CASSEHRGNTEAFF,TGTGCCAGCAGTGAACATAGGGGGAACACTGAAGCTTTCTTT,.,TRBV6-1,.,TRBJ1-1
CASSYAGWERDYEQYF,TGTGCCAGCAGCTATGCGGGGTGGGAGAGGGACTACGAGCAGTACTTC,.,TRBV7-9,.,TRBJ2-7
CASSLGTSGSYEQYF,TGTGCCAGCAGTTTGGGGACTAGCGGGAGTTACGAGCAGTACTTC,TRBD2,TRBV27,.,TRBJ2-7
CASSDSTGTDTQYF,TGTGCCAGCAGTGACTCGACAGGGACAGATACGCAGTATTTT,TRBD1,TRBV6-4,.,TRBJ2-3
CASSMGLFTDTQYF,TGTGCCAGTAGTATGGGACTTTTCACAGATACGCAGTATTTT,.,TRBV19,.,TRBJ2-3
CSVVSGKTYEQYF,TGCAGCGTTGTCTCCGGGAAGACCTACGAGCAGTACTTC,.,TRBV29-1,once,TRBJ2-7
CASSPFTENTEAFF,TGTGCCAGCAGCCCATTTACAGAAAACACTGAAGCTTTCTTT,.,TRBV7-9,.,TRBJ1-1
CAINQDRGPYEQYF,TGTGCCATCAACCAGGACCGAGGACCCTACGAGCAGTACTTC,.,TRBV10-3,.,TRBJ2-7
CASSPPEVGWRWANEQFF,TGTGCCAGCTCACCTCCGGAAGTGGGCTGGCGTTGGGCGAATGAGCAGTTCTTC,.,TRBV18,.,TRBJ2-1
CASSRLAGGGNEQFF,TGTGCCAGTAGCAGACTAGCGGGAGGGGGGAATGAGCAGTTCTTC,TRBD2,TRBV19,.,TRBJ2-1
CASSNLGTLGGSEYQETQYF,TGTGCCAGTAGTAACTTGGGGACCCTCGGGGGCTCCGAGTACCAAGAGACCCAGTACTTC,.,TRBV19,.,TRBJ2-5
CASSLTSTSGRGNEQFF,TGTGCCAGCAGTTTGACATCGACTAGCGGGAGAGGGAATGAGCAGTTCTTC,TRBD2,TRBV27,.,TRBJ2-1
CASSLDSRRVRFGLTEAFF,TGTGCCAGCAGCTTAGATTCACGCAGGGTACGATTTGGGCTCACTGAAGCTTTCTTT,.,TRBV11-2,.,TRBJ1-1
CASSRQGTLYEQYF,TGTGCCAGCAGTCGACAGGGGACCCTCTACGAGCAGTACTTC,TRBD1,TRBV6-5,.,TRBJ2-7
CASSVDRHQPQHF,TGTGCCAGCAGCGTGGACCGCCATCAGCCCCAGCATTTT,.,TRBV5-4,.,TRBJ1-5
CATSELGVYGQFF,TGTGCCACCAGTGAGTTAGGGGTATACGGGCAGTTCTTC,.,TRBV24-1,.,TRBJ2-1
CASSPRQGYGYTF,TGTGCCAGCTCACCTAGACAGGGATATGGCTACACCTTC,TRBD1,TRBV18,.,TRBJ1-2